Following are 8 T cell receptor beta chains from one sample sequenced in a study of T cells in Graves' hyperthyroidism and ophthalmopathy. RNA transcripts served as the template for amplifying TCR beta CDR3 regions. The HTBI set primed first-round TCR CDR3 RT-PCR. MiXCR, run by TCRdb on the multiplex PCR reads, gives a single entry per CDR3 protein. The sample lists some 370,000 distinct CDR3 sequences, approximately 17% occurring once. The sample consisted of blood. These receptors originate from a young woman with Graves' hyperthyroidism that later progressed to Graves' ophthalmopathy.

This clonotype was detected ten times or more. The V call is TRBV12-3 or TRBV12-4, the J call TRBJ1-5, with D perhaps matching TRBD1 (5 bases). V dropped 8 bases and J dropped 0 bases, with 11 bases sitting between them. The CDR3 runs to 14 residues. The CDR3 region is CASRSGTSNQPQHF. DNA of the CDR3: TGTGCCAGCCGAAGTGGGACTAGCAATCAGCCCCAGCATTTT.

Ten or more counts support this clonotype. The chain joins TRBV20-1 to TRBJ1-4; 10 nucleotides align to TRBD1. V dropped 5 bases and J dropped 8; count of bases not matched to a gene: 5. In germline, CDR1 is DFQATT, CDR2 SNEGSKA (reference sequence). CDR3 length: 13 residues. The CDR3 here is CSAPDRGREKLFF. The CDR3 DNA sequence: TGCAGTGCTCCTGACAGGGGGCGCGAAAAACTGTTTTTT.

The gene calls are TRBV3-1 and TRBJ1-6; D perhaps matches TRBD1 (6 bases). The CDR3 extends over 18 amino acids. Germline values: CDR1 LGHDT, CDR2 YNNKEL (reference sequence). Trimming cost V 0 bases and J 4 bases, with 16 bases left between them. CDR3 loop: CASSQDRDKELYNSPLHF. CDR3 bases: TGTGCCAGCAGCCAAGACCGGGACAAAGAACTTTATAATTCACCCCTCCACTTT.

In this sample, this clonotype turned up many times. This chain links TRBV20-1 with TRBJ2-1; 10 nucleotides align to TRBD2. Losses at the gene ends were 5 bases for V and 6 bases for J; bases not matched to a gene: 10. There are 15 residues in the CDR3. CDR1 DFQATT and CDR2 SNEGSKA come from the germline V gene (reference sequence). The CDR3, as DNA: TGCAGTGCTTCCCCGACTAGCGGGTCCGCCAATGAGCAGTTCTTC. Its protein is CSASPTSGSANEQFF.

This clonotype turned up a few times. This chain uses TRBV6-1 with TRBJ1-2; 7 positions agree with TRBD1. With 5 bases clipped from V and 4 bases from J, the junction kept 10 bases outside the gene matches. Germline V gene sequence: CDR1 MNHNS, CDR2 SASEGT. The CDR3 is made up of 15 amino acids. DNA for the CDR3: TGTGCCAGCAGTTCCCGGACAGGAGACCTCTATGGCTACACCTTC. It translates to CASSSRTGDLYGYTF.

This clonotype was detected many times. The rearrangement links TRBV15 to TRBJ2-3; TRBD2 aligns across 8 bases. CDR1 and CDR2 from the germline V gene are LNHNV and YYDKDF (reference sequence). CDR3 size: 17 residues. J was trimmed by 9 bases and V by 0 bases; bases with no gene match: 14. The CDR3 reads CATSRDRLGRAKGTQYF. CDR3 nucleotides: TGTGCCACCAGCAGAGATCGGCTCGGGAGGGCCAAAGGCACGCAGTATTTT.

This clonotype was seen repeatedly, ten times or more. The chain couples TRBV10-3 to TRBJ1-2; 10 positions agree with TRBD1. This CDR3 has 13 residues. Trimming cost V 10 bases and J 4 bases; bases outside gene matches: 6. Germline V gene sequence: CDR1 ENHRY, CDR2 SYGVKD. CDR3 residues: CASGDRGPYGYTF. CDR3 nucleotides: TGTGCCAGCGGGGACAGGGGACCCTATGGCTACACCTTC.

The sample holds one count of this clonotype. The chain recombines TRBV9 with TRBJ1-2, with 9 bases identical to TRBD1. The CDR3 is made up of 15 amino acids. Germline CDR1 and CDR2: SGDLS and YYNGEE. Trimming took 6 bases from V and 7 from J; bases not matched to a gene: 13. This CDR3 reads CASIPGTGYYSGYTF. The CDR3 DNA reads TGTGCCAGCATCCCAGGGACAGGGTATTACTCTGGCTACACCTTC.